This entry describes one T cell receptor beta chain. This clonotype was seen ten or more times. Its antigen is unknown. Base qualities are not recorded, but no much larger clone differs from it by a single base. The data belong to a study of regulatory T cells in long-lasting Graves disease (dated by TCRdb to the early 2020s). Some background on the complete study: In the newly diagnosed Graves' disease group, patients had been taking antithyroid drugs for less than 3 months. Patients with persistent Graves' disease were compared with patients with newly diagnosed Graves' disease using TCR sequencing and RNA sequencing of peripheral blood. The study was conducted in China and was registered as a clinical trial. A total of roughly 35 samples underwent TCR sequencing: around 13 from persistent and roughly 20 from newly diagnosed Graves' disease patients.

The germline V gene (reference sequence) provides CDR1 SEHNR and CDR2 FQNEAQ. There are 13 amino acids in the CDR3, from cysteine to phenylalanine inclusive. Just the 39-base CDR3 DNA is kept, in frame starting at base 1. The V end gives up 5 bases and the J end 6 bases, leaving 3 bases in the junction not matched to a gene. Read against the paper, the sample's time point label means: newly diagnosed GD, antithyroid drugs for less than 3 months. For both TCR sequencing and RNA sequencing, RNA was extracted from PBMCs in TRIzol. The diagnosis of Graves' disease followed American Thyroid Association guidelines. Patients were recruited from an endocrinology department in Xi'an, China. Each patient gave about 9.1 milliliters of peripheral blood, collected in an EDTA anticoagulant tube. Ficoll Paque Plus density gradient separation was used to isolate PBMCs, and no further T cell sorting was performed. An Agilent 2100 Bioanalyzer and agarose gel were used to check RNA quality, while a NanoDrop 2000 measured RNA concentration.

Beyond this particular receptor, the publication reports: The study examined only peripheral blood because the primary lesion, thyroid tissue, could not be accessed. Only the TCR beta chain was sequenced and analyzed. More public clonotypes were shared among persistent patients (roughly 3,000) than among newly diagnosed patients (966). Persistent Graves' disease patients showed lower TCR Shannon entropy and fewer highly expanded clones than newly diagnosed patients, suggesting clonal expansion. The authors acknowledged the small sample size as a limitation that may reduce accuracy. Preferential use of TRBV28, TRBJ1-2 and TRBJ2-5 was observed in persistent disease, whereas TRBV20-1 and TRBJ2-1 were favored in newly diagnosed disease.

Libraries were prepared through multiplex PCR. TCRdb shows the sequencer as Illumina HiSeq 4000. CDR3 regions were amplified by Arm-PCR with iRepertoire HTBI primers to construct TCR beta libraries. Before sequencing, the PCR products underwent gel purification. The authors' analysis ran thus. Gene usage analysis of CDR3 amino acid clonotypes used the approximately 62 TRBV and fewer than 15 TRBJ segments found across samples. Filtered high-quality paired reads were merged into contigs using COPE and FqMerger. BLAST was used to align contigs to IMGT TRBV, TRBD and TRBJ reference genes, with CDR3 defined following IMGT. Any clonotype with a frequency above 0.1% was classified as a highly expanded clone. Shannon entropy was used to measure repertoire diversity, and the Gini coefficient was used to measure V-J evenness. Clonotypes shared by more than one individual were considered public. TCRdb ran its own pipeline on the public reads, namely fastp trimming at Q25 and MiXCR clone calling, and kept in-frame beta chains. Every entry covers one CDR3 protein and lists the most common genes and DNA from its rows. TCRdb, rather than the study authors, made the V and J calls. The sample table shows 530,000 or so distinct CDR3 sequences, and 13% are seen once. The top ten hold about 10% of the sample.

The sample was also reused in another study, on T cells in Graves' hyperthyroidism and ophthalmopathy. As noted in the second study: Stable Graves' hyperthyroidism was defined as no progression to ophthalmopathy during 18 months of follow-up. Hyperthyroidism patients were newly diagnosed, had a disease duration of under 2 months, and were aged 18 to 65 years. The study excluded patients with uncontrolled infections, other autoimmune diseases, pregnancy or lactation. Diagnoses relied on clinical symptoms, serum thyroxine and TRAb, thyroid ultrasound and orbital computed tomography. The first round of RT-PCR for the TCR CDR3 was performed with the HTBI primer set and the Qiagen OneStep RT-PCR kit. Most expanded thyroid clonotypes (frequency above 0.001) were also detected in blood, a finding suggesting that blood repertoires may reflect thyroid immune responses. A 13 V-J signature model separated ophthalmopathy from stable hyperthyroidism, with about 88% sensitivity and 81.08% specificity in cross-validation and 80%/75% in testing. In validation, the model predicted progression to ophthalmopathy a median of around 6.5 months before onset, with approximately 71% sensitivity and just under 75% specificity. TCR V-J signatures able to tell the groups apart were searched for in a discovery cohort of approximately 95 patients, of whom around 43 had Graves' ophthalmopathy and roughly 57 had stable Graves' hyperthyroidism. An independent validation cohort of around 19 hyperthyroidism patients and 15 or so patients who later progressed to ophthalmopathy tested prospective prediction of ophthalmopathy. For training and testing, the approximately 92 patients in the discovery cohort were randomly divided in a 7:3 ratio. In addition, the study compared T-cell repertoires in thyroid tissue and in blood from roughly 6 Graves' hyperthyroidism patients. Following sampling, methimazole starting at 30 mg daily was given to hyperthyroidism patients, and high-dose intravenous methylprednisolone was given to ophthalmopathy patients. Libraries were constructed in a second round of multiplex PCR, after which size selection and purification were carried out. Libraries were sequenced paired-end with 100 bp reads on an Illumina HiSeq2000. SOAPnuke was used to process the raw data, removing reads that contained adapters or uncalled bases, had a mean Phred below 15, or lacked an exact match to the constant primer or identifier. High-quality paired reads were merged using COPE v1.2.5, and each unique nucleotide sequence was defined as a clonotype. MiTCR v1.1 was used to align clonotypes to the IMGT TRBV, TRBD and TRBJ reference segments. Analysis was restricted to V-J combinations with a frequency above 0.0001, which covered roughly 99% of repertoires. A TCS score was defined as the ratio between F50 (clonal expansion) and ExV (chaos), using BLOSUM62-based TCRdist between CDR3 peptides within each V-J. Welch's t-statistics and random forest reduced several hundred V-J features to 10 to 15, which were used in a naive Bayes classifier (R e1071). No statistical method was used to set the sample size in advance, and investigators knew the group allocation. The paper describes TCR Vbeta CDR3 sequencing of 140 or so peripheral blood samples, made up of 43 ophthalmopathy patients, more than 70 hyperthyroidism patients and 17 progressor patients.

The sequence is built from TRBV7-9 and TRBJ2-2, with TRBD1 matching 7 junction bases. Sequences were derived from peripheral blood mononuclear cells (PBMCs), sampled at new diagnosis, from a patient treated with antithyroid drugs. This TCR derives from a man aged 25 to 45 with Graves disease. Donor details come from another sample of the same person, matched by shared clones. The CDR3 has the sequence CASSLQGAGELFF. The nucleotides are TGTGCCAGCAGCCTCCAGGGGGCCGGGGAGCTGTTTTTT.